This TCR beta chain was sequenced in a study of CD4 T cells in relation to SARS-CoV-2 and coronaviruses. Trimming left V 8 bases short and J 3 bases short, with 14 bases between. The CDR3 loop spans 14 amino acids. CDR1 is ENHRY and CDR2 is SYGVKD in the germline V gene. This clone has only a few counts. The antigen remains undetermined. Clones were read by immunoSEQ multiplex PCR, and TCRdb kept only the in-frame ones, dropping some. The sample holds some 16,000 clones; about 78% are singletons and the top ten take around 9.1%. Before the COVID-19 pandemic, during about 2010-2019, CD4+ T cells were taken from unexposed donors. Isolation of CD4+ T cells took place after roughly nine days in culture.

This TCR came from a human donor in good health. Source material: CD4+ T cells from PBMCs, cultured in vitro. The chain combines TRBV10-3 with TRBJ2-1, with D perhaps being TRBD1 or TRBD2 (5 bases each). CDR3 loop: CAIGGTGNYNEQFF. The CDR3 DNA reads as TGTGCCATCGGGGGAACGGGGAACTACAATGAGCAGTTCTTC.